Presented here are 3 T cell receptor beta chains from one specimen sequenced in a study of blood T cell dynamics during melanoma immunotherapy. Time point: week 3, after first cycle of checkpoint inhibitor. Assay used: immunoSEQ multiplex PCR; TCRdb lists only in-frame clones, some missing. The table includes roughly 2,000 clones, 94% detected once. This sample comprised effector memory CD8+ T cells from blood, obtained from a patient treated with checkpoint blockade. These receptors were taken from a human donor with melanoma.

The genes are TRBV14 and TRBJ2-7, with 8 bases aligning to TRBD1. This CDR3 region has 20 residues. Germline-derived CDR1 and CDR2 are SGHDN and FVKESK. V was clipped by 0 bases and J by 2 bases; unmatched bases: 18. The CDR3 loop is CASSQDLRTTQGELTYEQYF. The CDR3 DNA reads TGTGCCAGCAGCCAAGACCTCAGAACGACACAGGGGGAATTGACCTACGAGCAGTACTTC.

The chain recombines TRBV14 with TRBJ1-2; TRBD1 matches 7 bases. Trimming cost V 4 bases and J 7 bases; bases outside gene matches: 15. Germline V lookup: CDR1 SGHDN, CDR2 FVKESK. This CDR3 has 16 residues. CDR3 loop: CASSRSDDRASFGYTF. The CDR3 bases are TGTGCCAGCAGCCGATCCGACGACAGGGCTTCTTTTGGCTACACCTTC.

This clone was detected only once. The V gene is TRBV28, the J gene TRBJ1-1; D possibly corresponds to TRBD1 (5 bases). This CDR3 is built from 14 residues. V was pared by 5 bases and J by 9 bases, with 19 bases between. The germline CDR1 and CDR2 sequences are MDHEN and SYDVKM. CDR3 nucleotides: TGTGCCAGCAGTCTGTCCGGGACCACATTTCAAGCTTTCTTT. As protein: CASSLSGTTFQAFF.